This T cell receptor (beta chain) was retrieved from a study of cytotoxic CD8 clonotypes in ibrutinib-treated CLL. About the research overall: Included were 11 relapsed/refractory and 15 treatment-naive patients, of whom around 17 were IGHV unmutated. Productive templates averaged approximately 250,000 per sample, and productive rearrangements 85,000 to 100,000.

Germline V gene data show CDR1 as SGHAT and CDR2 as FQNNGV. The CDR3 covers 20 residues. V shed 0 bases, J shed 6 bases, and the junction held 14 bases outside the gene matches. Clones were read by immunoSEQ multiplex PCR, and TCRdb kept only the in-frame ones, dropping some. The table has 150,000 to 200,000 clones, roughly 88% seen once. This chain connects TRBV11-2 to TRBJ2-2; the match to TRBD1 covers 12 bases. The input for sequencing was PBMCs, taken at disease progression, from a patient treated with ibrutinib. The TCR originated in a human donor with chronic lymphocytic leukemia. The CDR3 loop is CASSLEGQGAIWDWAGELFF. The DNA for the CDR3 is TGTGCCAGCAGCTTAGAGGGACAGGGGGCGATCTGGGATTGGGCCGGGGAGCTGTTTTTT.